This T cell receptor beta chain was recorded in a study of shared clonotypes between healthy human individuals. Genomic DNA belonging to each subset was distributed in equal measure over several immunoSEQ plates. Around 290 ng DNA, tens of thousands of T cell genomes, went into unsorted PBMC replicate PCRs. Measured with immunoSEQ multiplex PCR; TCRdb has only the in-frame clones, and not every one. The table shows about half a million clones, with 65% to 80% occurring only once. All participating donors were Caucasian adults from Nashville, Tennessee. The study's findings and limits: It was the few donors that limited the genetic and exposure-history diversity represented.

With regard to this clone: What it binds is unknown.

The V gene end was trimmed by 6 bases and the J gene end by 9 bases; junction bases not matched to a gene: 5. CDR3 length: 14 amino acids. CDR1 is SNHLY, CDR2 FYNNEI, per germline. This TCR was recovered from a woman aged 40-49 years in good health. Some clones in this sample may be carry-over from other donors' samples. Sequencing was performed on PBMCs. The rearrangement links TRBV2 to TRBJ2-1; TRBD2 matches at 13 bases. The chain's CDR3 is CASRGTSGTGEQFF. The DNA for the CDR3 is TGTGCCAGCAGGGGGACTAGCGGGACGGGTGAGCAGTTCTTC.